This TCR delta chain was identified during a study of gammadelta T cells in human blood. TCRdb reanalysed the RT-PCR reads with CATT. Seen here are about 1,400 delta-chain clones, about 18% observed once, and the top ten hold about a tenth. This clone is categorized as medium-sized. Its matching antigen is unknown. Study results and caveats: Microbial exposure reportedly appeared to drive polyclonal expansion of innate gamma-delta T cells right after birth.

The V gene's germline CDR1 is TSWWSYY and CDR2 QGS. V was shortened by 0 bases and J by 0 bases, with 14 bases between the two germline ends. The CDR3 is made up of 17 amino acids. Sequenced input: non-Vgamma9Vdelta2 gamma-delta T cells from infant blood. V and J are TRDV1 and TRDJ1, with a tentative D call TRDD3 (6 bases). This clonotype originated in a human donor. This CDR3 is CALGELSGDNYTDKLIF. Here the CDR3 DNA reads TGTGCTCTTGGGGAACTTTCGGGGGACAACTACACCGATAAACTCATCTTT.